One sample yielded the 3 T cell receptor beta chains listed below, sequenced in a study of cytomegalovirus exposure and HLA in healthy donors. PCR amplification relied on 60 Vbeta primers (plus 13 Jbeta primers). Assay: immunoSEQ multiplex PCR; the TCRdb copy retains only in-frame clones and omits some. The sample lists around 180,000 clones; 84% were seen once. Sequencing input: PBMCs. The source of these receptors is a man aged 18-30 years in good health and CMV-seronegative.

The V gene is TRBV4-1, the J gene TRBJ2-7; D is perhaps TRBD1 (6 bases). The CDR3 consists of 14 residues. V was trimmed by 3 bases and J by 1 base, leaving 10 bases between them. CDR1 is MGHRA and CDR2 is YSYEKL in the germline V gene. The CDR3 sequence: CASSHRQDSYEQYF. CDR3 in DNA: TGCGCCAGCAGCCACCGACAGGATTCCTACGAGCAGTACTTC.

The V call is TRBV28, the J call TRBJ2-7; 12 bases align to TRBD1. The CDR3 is made up of 15 amino acids. Trimming removed 3 bases from V and 8 bases from J; junction bases left unmatched: 8. Germline CDR1 MDHEN, CDR2 SYDVKM. The CDR3 here is CASSFTGTGGFQQYF. For the CDR3, the DNA is TGTGCCAGCAGTTTTACCGGGACAGGGGGCTTTCAGCAGTACTTC.

This clone was observed a single time. The rearrangement links TRBV10-3 to TRBJ2-7; no definite D call. V was cut by 3 bases and J by 3 bases, with 3 bases left in between. This CDR3 has 11 residues. Germline loops: CDR1 ENHRY, CDR2 SYGVKD. The CDR3 nucleotides read TGTGCCATCAGTGATTACTACGAGCAGTACTTC. Residues: CAISDYYEQYF.